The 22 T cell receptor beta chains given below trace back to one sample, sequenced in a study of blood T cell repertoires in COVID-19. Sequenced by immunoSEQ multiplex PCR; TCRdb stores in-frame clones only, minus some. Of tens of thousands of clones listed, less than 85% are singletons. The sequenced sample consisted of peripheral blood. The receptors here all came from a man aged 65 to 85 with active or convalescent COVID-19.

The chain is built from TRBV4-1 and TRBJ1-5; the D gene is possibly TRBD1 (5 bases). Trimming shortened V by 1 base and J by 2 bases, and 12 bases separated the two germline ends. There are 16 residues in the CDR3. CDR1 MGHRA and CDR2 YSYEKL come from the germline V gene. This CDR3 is CASSQVGQGGNQPQHF. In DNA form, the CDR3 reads TGCGCCAGCAGCCAAGTGGGCCAGGGCGGCAATCAGCCCCAGCATTTT.

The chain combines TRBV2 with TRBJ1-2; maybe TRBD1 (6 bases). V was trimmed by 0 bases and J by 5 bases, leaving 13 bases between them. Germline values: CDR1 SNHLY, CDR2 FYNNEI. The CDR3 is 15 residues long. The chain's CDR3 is CASSEAQQGIYGYTF. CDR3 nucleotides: TGTGCCAGCAGTGAAGCCCAACAGGGCATATATGGCTACACCTTC. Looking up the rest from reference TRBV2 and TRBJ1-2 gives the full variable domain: EPEVTQTPSHQVTQMGQEVILRCVPISNHLYFYWYRQILGQKVEFLVSFYNNEISEKSEIFDDQFSVERPDGSNFTLKIRSTKLEDSAMYFCASSEAQQGIYGYTFGSGTRLTVV.

CDR3 in DNA: TGCAGCGTTGGTGGAGGAGTGGGCAACCCGACCTACGAGCAGTACTTC. Protein sequence: CSVGGGVGNPTYEQYF. V usage is TRBV29-1 and J usage is TRBJ2-7; D is perhaps TRBD2 (5 bases). Trimming removed 4 bases at V and 2 bases at J, with 21 bases between. The CDR3 consists of 16 residues. The V gene's germline CDR1 is SQVTM and CDR2 ANQGSEA.

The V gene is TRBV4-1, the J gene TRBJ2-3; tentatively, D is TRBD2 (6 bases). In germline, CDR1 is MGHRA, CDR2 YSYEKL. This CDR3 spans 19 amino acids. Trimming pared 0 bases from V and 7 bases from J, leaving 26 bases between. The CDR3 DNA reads TGCGCCAGCAGCCAAGATAGGTTTTCTTCGGCGGGGTTATTGCATACGCAGTATTTT. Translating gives CASSQDRFSSAGLLHTQYF.

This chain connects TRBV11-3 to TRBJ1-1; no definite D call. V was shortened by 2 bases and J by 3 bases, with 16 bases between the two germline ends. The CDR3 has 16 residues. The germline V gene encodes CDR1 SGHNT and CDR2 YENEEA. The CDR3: CASSLTSLGVYTEAFF. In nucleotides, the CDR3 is TGTGCCAGCAGCTTAACTAGCTTGGGCGTGTACACTGAAGCTTTCTTT.

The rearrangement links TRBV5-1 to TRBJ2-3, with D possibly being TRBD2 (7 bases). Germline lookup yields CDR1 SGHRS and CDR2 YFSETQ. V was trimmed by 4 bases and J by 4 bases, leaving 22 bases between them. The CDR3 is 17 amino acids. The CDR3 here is CASSGGGASLFPDTQYF. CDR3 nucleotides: TGCGCCAGCAGCGGAGGGGGGGCCAGTTTATTTCCAGATACGCAGTATTTT.

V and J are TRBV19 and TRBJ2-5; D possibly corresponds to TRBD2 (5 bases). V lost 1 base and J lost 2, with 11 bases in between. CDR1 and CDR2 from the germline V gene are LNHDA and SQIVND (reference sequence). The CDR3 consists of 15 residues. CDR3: CASSIGTGRQETQYF. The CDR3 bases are TGTGCCAGTAGTATAGGGACTGGACGACAAGAGACCCAGTACTTC.

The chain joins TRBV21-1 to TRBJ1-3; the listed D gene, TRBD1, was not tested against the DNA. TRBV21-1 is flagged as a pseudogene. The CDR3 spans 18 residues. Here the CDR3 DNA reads TGTGCCAGCAGCTCCCATCGGGCATGGACAGCGTCTGGAAACACCATATATTTT. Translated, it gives CASSSHRAWTASGNTIYF.

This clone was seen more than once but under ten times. In nucleotides, the CDR3 is TGCGCCAGCAGCTTGGCCTCGCAGAGCACAGATACGCAGTATTTT. This codes for CASSLASQSTDTQYF. The rearrangement uses TRBV5-1 and TRBJ2-3; D is unclear. Trimming cost V 0 bases and J 0 bases, with 8 bases left between them. The CDR3 is made up of 15 amino acids. Per germline, CDR1 SGHRS and CDR2 YFSETQ.

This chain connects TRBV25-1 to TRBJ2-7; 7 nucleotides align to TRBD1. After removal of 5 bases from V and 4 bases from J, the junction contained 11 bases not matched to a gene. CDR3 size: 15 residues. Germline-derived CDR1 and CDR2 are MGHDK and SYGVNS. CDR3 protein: CASSPSTGTAYEQYF. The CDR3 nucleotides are TGTGCCAGCAGTCCCTCTACCGGGACAGCTTACGAGCAGTACTTC.

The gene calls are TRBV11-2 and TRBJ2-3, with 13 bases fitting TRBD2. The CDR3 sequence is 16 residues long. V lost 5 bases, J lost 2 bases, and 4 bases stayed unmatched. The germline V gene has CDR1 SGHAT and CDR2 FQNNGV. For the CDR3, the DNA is TGTGCCAGCAGCCGTGGGACTAGCGGGAACACAGATACGCAGTATTTT. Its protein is CASSRGTSGNTDTQYF.

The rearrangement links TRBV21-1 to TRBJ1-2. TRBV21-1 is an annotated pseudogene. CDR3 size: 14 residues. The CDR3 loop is CASSRGTPGGGYTF. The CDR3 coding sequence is TGTGCCAGCAGCAGAGGGACTCCCGGGGGGGGCTACACCTTC.

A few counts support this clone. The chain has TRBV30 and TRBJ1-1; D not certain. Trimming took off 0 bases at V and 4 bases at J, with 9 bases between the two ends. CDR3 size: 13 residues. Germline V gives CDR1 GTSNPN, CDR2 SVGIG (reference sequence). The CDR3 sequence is CAWSVTEGTEAFF. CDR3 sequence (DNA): TGTGCCTGGAGTGTAACAGAGGGCACTGAAGCTTTCTTT.

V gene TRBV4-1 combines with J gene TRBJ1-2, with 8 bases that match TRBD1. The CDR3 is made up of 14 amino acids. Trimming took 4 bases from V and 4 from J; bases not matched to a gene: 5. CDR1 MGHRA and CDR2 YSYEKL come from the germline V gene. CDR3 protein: CASSPRTGTYGYTF. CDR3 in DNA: TGCGCCAGCAGCCCCCGGACAGGGACCTATGGCTACACCTTC.

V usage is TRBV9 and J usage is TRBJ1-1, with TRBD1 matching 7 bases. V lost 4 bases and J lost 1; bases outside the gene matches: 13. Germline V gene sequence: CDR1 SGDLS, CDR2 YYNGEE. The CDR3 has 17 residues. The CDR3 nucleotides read TGTGCCAGCAGCCTTTCCTCGGGGTGGACAGGGAACACTGAAGCTTTCTTT. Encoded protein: CASSLSSGWTGNTEAFF. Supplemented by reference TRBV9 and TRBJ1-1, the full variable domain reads DSGVTQTPKHLITATGQRVTLRCSPRSGDLSVYWYQQSLDQGLQFLIQYYNGEERAKGNILERFSAQQFPDLHSELNLSSLELGDSALYFCASSLSSGWTGNTEAFFGQGTRLTVV.

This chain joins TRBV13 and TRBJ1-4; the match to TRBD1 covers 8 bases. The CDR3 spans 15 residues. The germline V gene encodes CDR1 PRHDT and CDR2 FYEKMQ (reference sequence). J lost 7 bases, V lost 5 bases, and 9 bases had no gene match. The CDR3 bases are TGTGCCAGCAGCCTTAACAGGGGGGCGGCTGAAAAACTGTTTTTT. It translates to CASSLNRGAAEKLFF.

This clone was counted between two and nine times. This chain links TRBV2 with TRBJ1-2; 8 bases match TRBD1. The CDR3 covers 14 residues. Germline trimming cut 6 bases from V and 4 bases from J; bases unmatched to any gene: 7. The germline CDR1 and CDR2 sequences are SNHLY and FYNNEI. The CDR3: CASSRQGSSYGYTF. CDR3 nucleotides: TGTGCCAGCAGCAGACAGGGGAGTAGCTATGGCTACACCTTC.

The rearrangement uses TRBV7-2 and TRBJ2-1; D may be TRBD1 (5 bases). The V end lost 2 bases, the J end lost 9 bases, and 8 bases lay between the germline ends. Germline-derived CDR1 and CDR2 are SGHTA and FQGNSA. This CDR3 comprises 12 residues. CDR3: CASSLNRGEQFF. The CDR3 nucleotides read TGTGCCAGCAGCTTAAATAGGGGTGAGCAGTTCTTC.

CDR3 protein: CATSGTVDEKLFF. The CDR3 coding sequence is TGTGCCACCTCAGGCACGGTCGACGAAAAACTGTTTTTT. The chain has TRBV24-1 and TRBJ1-4, with D unresolved. Germline assignment: CDR1 KGHDR and CDR2 SFDVKD. V was clipped by 9 bases and J by 8 bases, with 15 bases between them. The CDR3 is made up of 13 amino acids.

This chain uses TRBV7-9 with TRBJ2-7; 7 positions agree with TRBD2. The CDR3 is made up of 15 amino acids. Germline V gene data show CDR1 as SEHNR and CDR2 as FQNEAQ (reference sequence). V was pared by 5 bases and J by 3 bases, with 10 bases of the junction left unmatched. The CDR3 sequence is CASSLPMGGFYEQYF. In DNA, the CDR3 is TGTGCCAGCAGCCTCCCGATGGGGGGGTTCTACGAGCAGTACTTC.

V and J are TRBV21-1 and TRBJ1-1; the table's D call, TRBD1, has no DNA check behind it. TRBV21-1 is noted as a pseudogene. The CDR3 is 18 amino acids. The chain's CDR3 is CASSKVTHQQGEISEAFF. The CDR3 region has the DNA TGTGCCAGCAGCAAAGTTACCCACCAACAGGGGGAGATCTCTGAAGCTTTCTTT.

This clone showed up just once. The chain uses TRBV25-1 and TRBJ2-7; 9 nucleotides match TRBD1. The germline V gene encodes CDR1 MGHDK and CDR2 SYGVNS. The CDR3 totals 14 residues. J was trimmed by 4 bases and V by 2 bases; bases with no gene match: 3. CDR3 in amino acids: CASSEPGQGYEQYF. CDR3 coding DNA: TGTGCCAGCAGTGAACCGGGACAGGGTTACGAGCAGTACTTC.